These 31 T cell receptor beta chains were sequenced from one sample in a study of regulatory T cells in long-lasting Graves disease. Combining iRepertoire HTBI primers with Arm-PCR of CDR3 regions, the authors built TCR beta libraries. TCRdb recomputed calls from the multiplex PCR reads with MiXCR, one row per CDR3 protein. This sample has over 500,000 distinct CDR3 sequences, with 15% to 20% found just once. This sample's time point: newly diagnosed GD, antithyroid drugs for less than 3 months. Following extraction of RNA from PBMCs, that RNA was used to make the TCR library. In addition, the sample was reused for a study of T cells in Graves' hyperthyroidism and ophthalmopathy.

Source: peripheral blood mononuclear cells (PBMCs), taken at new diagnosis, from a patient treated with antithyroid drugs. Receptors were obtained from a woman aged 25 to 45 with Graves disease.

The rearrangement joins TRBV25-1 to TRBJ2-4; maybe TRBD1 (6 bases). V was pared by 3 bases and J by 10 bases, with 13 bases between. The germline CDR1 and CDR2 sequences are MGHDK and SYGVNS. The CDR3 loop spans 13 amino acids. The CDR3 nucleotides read TGTGCCAGCAGTGACCGACAGGTTCTTATTCAGTACTTC. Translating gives CASSDRQVLIQYF.

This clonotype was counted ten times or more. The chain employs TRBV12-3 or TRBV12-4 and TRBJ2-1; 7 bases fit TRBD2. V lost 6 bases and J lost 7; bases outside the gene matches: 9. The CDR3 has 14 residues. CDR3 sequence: CASRPGLHSNEQFF. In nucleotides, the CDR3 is TGTGCCAGCAGACCGGGACTACACAGTAATGAGCAGTTCTTC.

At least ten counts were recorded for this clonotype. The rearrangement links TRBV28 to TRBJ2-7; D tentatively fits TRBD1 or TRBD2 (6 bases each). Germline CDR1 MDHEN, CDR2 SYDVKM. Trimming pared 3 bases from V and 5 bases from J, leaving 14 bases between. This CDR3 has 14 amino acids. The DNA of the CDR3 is TGTGCCAGCAGTTTTTTAGGGGGGACCCACGAGCAGTACTTC. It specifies CASSFLGGTHEQYF. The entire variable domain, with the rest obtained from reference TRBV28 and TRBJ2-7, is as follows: DVKVTQSSRYLVKRTGEKVFLECVQDMDHENMFWYRQDPGLGLRLIYFSYDVKMKEKGDIPEGYSVSREKKERFSLILESASTNQTSMYLCASSFLGGTHEQYFGPGTRLTVT.

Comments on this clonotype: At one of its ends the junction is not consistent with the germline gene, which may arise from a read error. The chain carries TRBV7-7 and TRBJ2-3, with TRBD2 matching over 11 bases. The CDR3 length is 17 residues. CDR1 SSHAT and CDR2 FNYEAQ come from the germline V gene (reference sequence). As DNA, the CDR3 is TGTGCTAGCAGCTTAACAGTACTAGCGGGGGTCACAGATACGCAGTATTTT. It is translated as CASSLTVLAGVTDTQYF.

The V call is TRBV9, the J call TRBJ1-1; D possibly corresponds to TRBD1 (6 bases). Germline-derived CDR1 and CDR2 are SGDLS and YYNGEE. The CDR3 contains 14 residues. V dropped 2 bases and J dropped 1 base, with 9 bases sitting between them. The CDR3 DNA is TGTGCCAGCAGCGTCGAAGGGGGGAACACTGAAGCTTTCTTT. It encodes CASSVEGGNTEAFF.

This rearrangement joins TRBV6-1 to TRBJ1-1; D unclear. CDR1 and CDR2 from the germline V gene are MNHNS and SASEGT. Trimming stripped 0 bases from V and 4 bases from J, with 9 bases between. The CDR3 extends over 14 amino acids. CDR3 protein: CASSEARVTTEAFF. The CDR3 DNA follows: TGTGCCAGCAGTGAAGCGCGGGTTACCACTGAAGCTTTCTTT.

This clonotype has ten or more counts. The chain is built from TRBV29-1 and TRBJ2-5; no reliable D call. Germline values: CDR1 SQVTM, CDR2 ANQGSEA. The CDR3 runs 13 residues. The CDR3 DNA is TGCAGTTCCAAGCTTGGGTACCAAGAGACCCAGTACTTC. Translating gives CSSKLGYQETQYF.

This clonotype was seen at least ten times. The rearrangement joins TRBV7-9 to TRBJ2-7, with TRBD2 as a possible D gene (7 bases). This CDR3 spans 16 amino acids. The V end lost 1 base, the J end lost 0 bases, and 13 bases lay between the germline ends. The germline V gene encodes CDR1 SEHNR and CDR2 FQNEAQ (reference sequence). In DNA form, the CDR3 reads TGTGCCAGCAGCTTAGTGCGGGGGCTGAGCTCCTACGAGCAGTACTTC. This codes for CASSLVRGLSSYEQYF.

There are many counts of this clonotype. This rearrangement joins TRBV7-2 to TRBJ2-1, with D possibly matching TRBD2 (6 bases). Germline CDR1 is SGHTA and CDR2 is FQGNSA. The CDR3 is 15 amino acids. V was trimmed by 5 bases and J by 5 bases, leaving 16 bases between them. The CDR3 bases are TGTGCCAGCAGCCAGGATGGACTATTCAACAATGAGCAGTTCTTC. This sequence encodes CASSQDGLFNNEQFF. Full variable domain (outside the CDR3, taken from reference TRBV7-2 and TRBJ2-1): GAGVSQSPSNKVTEKGKDVELRCDPISGHTALYWYRQSLGQGLEFLIYFQGNSAPDKSGLPSDRFSAERTGGSVSTLTIQRTQQEDSAVYLCASSQDGLFNNEQFFGPGTRLTVL.

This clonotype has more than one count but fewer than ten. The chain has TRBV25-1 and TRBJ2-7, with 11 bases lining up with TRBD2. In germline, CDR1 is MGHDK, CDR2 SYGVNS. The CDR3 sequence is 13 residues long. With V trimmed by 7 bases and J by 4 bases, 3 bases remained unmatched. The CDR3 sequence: CASMLAGGYEQYF. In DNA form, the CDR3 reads TGTGCCAGCATGTTAGCGGGGGGGTACGAGCAGTACTTC.

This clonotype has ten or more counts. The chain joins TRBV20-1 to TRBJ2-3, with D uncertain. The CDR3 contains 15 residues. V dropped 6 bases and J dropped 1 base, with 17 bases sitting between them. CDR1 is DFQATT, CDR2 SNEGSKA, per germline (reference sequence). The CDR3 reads CSASSVADRTDTQYF. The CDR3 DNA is TGCAGTGCCAGCTCGGTTGCGGACCGCACAGATACGCAGTATTTT.

CDR3 amino acids: CASTFGTESEYGYTF. Here the CDR3 DNA reads TGTGCCAGTACCTTTGGGACGGAATCTGAATATGGCTACACCTTC. The chain joins TRBV19 to TRBJ1-2; D possibly corresponds to TRBD1 (5 bases). The CDR3 runs to 15 residues. Trimming left V 7 bases short and J 5 bases short, with 20 bases between. Germline values: CDR1 LNHDA, CDR2 SQIVND (reference sequence).

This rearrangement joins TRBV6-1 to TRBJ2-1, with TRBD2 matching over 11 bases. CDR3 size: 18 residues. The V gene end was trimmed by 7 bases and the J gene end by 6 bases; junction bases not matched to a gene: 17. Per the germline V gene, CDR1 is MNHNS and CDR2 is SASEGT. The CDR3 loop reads CASIVALGSGRASNEQFF. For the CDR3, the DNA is TGTGCCAGCATCGTAGCCCTAGGTAGCGGGAGGGCCTCCAATGAGCAGTTCTTC.

The chain's CDR3 is CASSHTAGTPYEQYF. CDR3 bases: TGCGCCAGCAGCCACACCGCCGGGACACCATACGAGCAGTACTTC. This chain links TRBV4-3 with TRBJ2-7; possibly TRBD1 for D (6 bases). Germline values: CDR1 LGHNA, CDR2 YSLEER. CDR3 length: 15 residues. V was cut by 3 bases and J by 4 bases, with 16 bases left in between.

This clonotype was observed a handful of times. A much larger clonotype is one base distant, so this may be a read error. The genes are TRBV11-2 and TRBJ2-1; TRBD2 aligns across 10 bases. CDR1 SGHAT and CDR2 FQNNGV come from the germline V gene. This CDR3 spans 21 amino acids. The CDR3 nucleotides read TGTGCCGGCAGCTCAATGCCCCAGGCTAGCGGGGGAGGGTACTCCTACAATGAGCAGTTCTTC. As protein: CAGSSMPQASGGGYSYNEQFF.

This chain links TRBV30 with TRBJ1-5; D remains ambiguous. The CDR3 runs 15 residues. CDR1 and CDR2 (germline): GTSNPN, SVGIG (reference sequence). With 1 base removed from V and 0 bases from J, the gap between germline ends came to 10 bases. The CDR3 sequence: CAWSAQWDSNQPQHF. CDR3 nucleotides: TGTGCCTGGAGTGCACAATGGGATAGCAATCAGCCCCAGCATTTT.

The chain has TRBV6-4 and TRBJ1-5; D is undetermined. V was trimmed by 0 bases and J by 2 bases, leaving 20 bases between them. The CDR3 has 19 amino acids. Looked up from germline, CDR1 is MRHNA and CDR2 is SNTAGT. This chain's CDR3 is CASSDSLYKFRWCNQPQHF. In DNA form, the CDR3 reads TGTGCCAGCAGTGACTCGCTTTATAAGTTTAGGTGGTGCAATCAGCCCCAGCATTTT.

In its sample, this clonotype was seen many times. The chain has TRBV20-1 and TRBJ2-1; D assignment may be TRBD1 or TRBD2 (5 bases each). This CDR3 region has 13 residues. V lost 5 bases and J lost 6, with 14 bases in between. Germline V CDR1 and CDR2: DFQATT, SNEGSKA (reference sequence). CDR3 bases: TGCAGTGCTGTCCGGGACGAAGCCAATGAGCAGTTCTTC. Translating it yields CSAVRDEANEQFF.

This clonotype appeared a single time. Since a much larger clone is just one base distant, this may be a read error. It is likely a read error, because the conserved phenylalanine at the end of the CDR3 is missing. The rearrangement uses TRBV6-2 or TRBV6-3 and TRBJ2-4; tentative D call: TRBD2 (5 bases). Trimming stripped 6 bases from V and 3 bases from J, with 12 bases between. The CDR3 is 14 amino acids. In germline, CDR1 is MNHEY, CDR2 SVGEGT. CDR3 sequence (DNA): TGTGCCAGCAGGGCTACGGGAAACAAAAACATTCAGTACCTC. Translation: CASRATGNKNIQYL.

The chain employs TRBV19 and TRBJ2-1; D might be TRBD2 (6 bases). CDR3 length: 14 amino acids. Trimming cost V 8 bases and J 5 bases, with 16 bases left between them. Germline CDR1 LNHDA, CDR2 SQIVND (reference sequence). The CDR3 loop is CASGLARDHNEQFF. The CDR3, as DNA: TGTGCCAGTGGGTTGGCGCGGGATCACAATGAGCAGTTCTTC.

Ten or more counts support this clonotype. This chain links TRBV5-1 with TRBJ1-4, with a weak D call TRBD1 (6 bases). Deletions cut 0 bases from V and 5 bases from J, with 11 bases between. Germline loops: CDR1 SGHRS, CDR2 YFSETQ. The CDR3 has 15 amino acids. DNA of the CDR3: TGCGCCAGCAGCTTGGTATCGGGGGCGAATGAAAAACTGTTTTTT. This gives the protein CASSLVSGANEKLFF.

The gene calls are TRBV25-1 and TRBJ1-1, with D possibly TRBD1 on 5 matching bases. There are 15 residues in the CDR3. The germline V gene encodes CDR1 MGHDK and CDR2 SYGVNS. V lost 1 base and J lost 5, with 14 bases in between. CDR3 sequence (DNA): TGTGCCAGCAGTGAATCGGCAGGGTCGAGGACTGAAGCTTTCTTT. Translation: CASSESAGSRTEAFF.

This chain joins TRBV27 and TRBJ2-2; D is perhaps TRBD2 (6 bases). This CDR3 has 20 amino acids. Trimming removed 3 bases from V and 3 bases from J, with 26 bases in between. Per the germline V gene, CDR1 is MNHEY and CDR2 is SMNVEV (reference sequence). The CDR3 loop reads CASSLSRSGANSGDTGELFF. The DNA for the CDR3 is TGTGCCAGCAGTTTGTCCAGGAGTGGGGCGAATTCGGGGGACACCGGGGAGCTGTTTTTT.

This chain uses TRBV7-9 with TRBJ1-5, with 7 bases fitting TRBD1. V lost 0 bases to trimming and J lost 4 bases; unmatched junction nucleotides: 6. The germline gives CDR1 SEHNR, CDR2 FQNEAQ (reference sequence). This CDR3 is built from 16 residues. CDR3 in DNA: TGTGCCAGCAGCTTAGCGGGGACAGAGAGTAATCAGCCCCAGCATTTT. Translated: CASSLAGTESNQPQHF.

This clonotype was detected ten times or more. CDR3 sequence: CASSTQPGRITDTQYF. The CDR3 nucleotides are TGTGCCAGCAGCACCCAACCGGGACGTATCACAGATACGCAGTATTTT. This rearrangement joins TRBV7-2 to TRBJ2-3, with D perhaps assigned TRBD1 or TRBD2 (5 bases each). The CDR3 runs to 16 residues. Deletions cut 5 bases from V and 2 bases from J, with 17 bases between. CDR1 is SGHTA and CDR2 is FQGNSA in the germline V gene.

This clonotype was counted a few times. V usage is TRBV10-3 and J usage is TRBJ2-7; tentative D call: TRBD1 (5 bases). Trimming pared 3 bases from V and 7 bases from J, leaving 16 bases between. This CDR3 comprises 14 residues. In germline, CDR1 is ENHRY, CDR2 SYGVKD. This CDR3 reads CAISELQASTEQYF. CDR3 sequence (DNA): TGTGCCATCAGTGAATTACAGGCCTCTACGGAGCAGTACTTC.

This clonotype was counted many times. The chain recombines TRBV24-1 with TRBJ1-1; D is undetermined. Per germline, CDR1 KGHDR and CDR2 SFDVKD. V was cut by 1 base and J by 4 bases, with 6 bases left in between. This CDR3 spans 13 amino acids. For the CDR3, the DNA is TGTGCCACCAGTGATTTTTTGGGCACTGAAGCTTTCTTT. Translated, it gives CATSDFLGTEAFF.

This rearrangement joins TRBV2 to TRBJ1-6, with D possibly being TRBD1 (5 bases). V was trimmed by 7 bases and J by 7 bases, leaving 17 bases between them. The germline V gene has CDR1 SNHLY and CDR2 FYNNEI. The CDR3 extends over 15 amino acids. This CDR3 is CASTGPLRQNSPLHF. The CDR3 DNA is TGTGCCAGCACAGGGCCTTTAAGACAAAATTCACCCCTCCACTTT.

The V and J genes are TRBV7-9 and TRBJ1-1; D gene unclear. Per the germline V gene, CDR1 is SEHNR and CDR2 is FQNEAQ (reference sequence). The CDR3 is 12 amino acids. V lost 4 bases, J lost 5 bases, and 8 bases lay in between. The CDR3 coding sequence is TGTGCCAGCAGCTGGGTAGGGACTGAAGCTTTCTTT. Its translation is CASSWVGTEAFF. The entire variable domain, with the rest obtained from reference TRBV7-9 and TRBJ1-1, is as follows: DTGVSQNPRHKITKRGQNVTFRCDPISEHNRLYWYRQTLGQGPEFLTYFQNEAQLEKSRLLSDRFSAERPKGSFSTLEIQRTEQGDSAMYLCASSWVGTEAFFGQGTRLTVV.

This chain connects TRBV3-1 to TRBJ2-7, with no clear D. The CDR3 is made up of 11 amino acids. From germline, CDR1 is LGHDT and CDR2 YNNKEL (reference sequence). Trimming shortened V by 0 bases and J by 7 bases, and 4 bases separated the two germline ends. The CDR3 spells CASSQEVEQYF. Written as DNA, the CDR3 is TGTGCCAGCAGCCAAGAGGTGGAGCAGTACTTC.

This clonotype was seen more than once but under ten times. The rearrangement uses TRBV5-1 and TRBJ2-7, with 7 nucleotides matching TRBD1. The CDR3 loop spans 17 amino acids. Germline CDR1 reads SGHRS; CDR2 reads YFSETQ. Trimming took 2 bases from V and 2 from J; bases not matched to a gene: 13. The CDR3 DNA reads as TGCGCCAGCAGCTTTACCCGGACAGGTTCGGGGACCTACGAGCAGTACTTC. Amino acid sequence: CASSFTRTGSGTYEQYF.